Below, 17 T cell receptor beta chains from the same sample are listed, as sequenced in a study of OX40 agonist ivuxolimab in advanced cancers. Libraries were prepared by immunoSEQ multiplex PCR; TCRdb keeps only in-frame clonotypes and omits some of them. The table lists approximately 100,000 clones, about nine tenths of them singletons. Sample: CD4+ or CD8+ T cells sorted from blood, taken in a trial of the OX40 agonist ivuxolimab. The receptors shown here come from an adult with an advanced solid tumor such as melanoma, head and neck, liver or kidney cancer.

V is TRBV28 and J is TRBJ1-2; possibly TRBD1 for D (6 bases). V shed 4 bases and J shed 7 bases, with 10 bases lying between them. Germline lookup yields CDR1 MDHEN and CDR2 SYDVKM. The CDR3 is 12 amino acids. Here the CDR3 reads CASSSTGFGYTF. CDR3 in DNA: TGTGCCAGCAGTTCGACAGGTTTTGGCTACACCTTC.

The V call is TRBV7-9, the J call TRBJ1-4, with D uncertain. This CDR3 has 15 amino acids. Germline V CDR1 and CDR2: SEHNR, FQNEAQ (reference sequence). Trimming took 1 base from V and 5 from J, leaving 11 bases between them. The DNA of the CDR3 is TGTGCCAGCAGCTTAGTACCCCTTCAGAATGAAAAACTGTTTTTT. Amino acid sequence: CASSLVPLQNEKLFF. Combining the CDR3 with reference TRBV7-9 and TRBJ1-4 gives the whole variable domain DTGVSQNPRHKITKRGQNVTFRCDPISEHNRLYWYRQTLGQGPEFLTYFQNEAQLEKSRLLSDRFSAERPKGSFSTLEIQRTEQGDSAMYLCASSLVPLQNEKLFFGSGTQLSVL.

The rearrangement joins TRBV14 to TRBJ2-5, with D perhaps TRBD1 (6 bases). Trimming removed 3 bases from V and 4 bases from J, with 15 bases in between. The CDR3 sequence is 15 residues long. Germline CDR1 SGHDN, CDR2 FVKESK. The CDR3 reads CASSQGALRSETQYF. CDR3 in DNA: TGTGCCAGCAGCCAGGGGGCCCTACGTTCAGAGACCCAGTACTTC.

This chain joins TRBV7-9 and TRBJ1-5, with D hard to call. Looked up from germline, CDR1 is SEHNR and CDR2 is FQNEAQ (reference sequence). CDR3 length: 15 residues. V lost 5 bases, J lost 4 bases, and 15 bases lay in between. The CDR3 is CASSLPGWRNQPQHF. CDR3 DNA: TGTGCCAGCAGCCTTCCGGGATGGCGTAATCAGCCCCAGCATTTT.

V gene TRBV5-1 combines with J gene TRBJ2-5, with 11 bases that match TRBD2. Per the germline V gene, CDR1 is SGHRS and CDR2 is YFSETQ. V shed 0 bases and J 3 bases; nucleotides not matched to a gene: 7. This CDR3 contains 17 residues. CDR3 nucleotides: TGCGCCAGCAGCTTGGTTCCTAGCGGGGGGATGAAAGAGACCCAGTACTTC. This encodes CASSLVPSGGMKETQYF. The complete variable domain, with remaining parts taken from reference TRBV5-1 and TRBJ2-5, reads KAGVTQTPRYLIKTRGQQVTLSCSPISGHRSVSWYQQTPGQGLQFLFEYFSETQRNKGNFPGRFSGRQFSNSRSEMNVSTLELGDSALYLCASSLVPSGGMKETQYFGPGTRLLVL.

This chain connects TRBV7-9 to TRBJ2-1, with 7 positions matching TRBD2. Germline V lookup: CDR1 SEHNR, CDR2 FQNEAQ (reference sequence). This CDR3 comprises 16 residues. The V segment lost 5 bases and the J segment 7 bases; nucleotides outside the gene matches: 14. CDR3: CASSPPLRLARNEQFF. The CDR3 nucleotides read TGTGCCAGCAGCCCACCCCTCCGACTAGCTCGGAATGAGCAGTTCTTC.

This clone was recorded once. The chain combines TRBV2 with TRBJ2-3; either TRBD1 or TRBD2 may fit D (5 bases each). From germline, CDR1 is SNHLY and CDR2 FYNNEI. Trimming shortened V by 9 bases and J by 5 bases, and 12 bases separated the two germline ends. This CDR3 is built from 12 residues. The CDR3 reads CARGPGKDTQYF. For the CDR3, the DNA is TGTGCCAGGGGGCCCGGGAAAGATACGCAGTATTTT.

The chain recombines TRBV28 with TRBJ1-4; perhaps TRBD1 as D (6 bases). V lost 3 bases and J 2 bases, leaving 13 bases between the germline ends. This CDR3 spans 16 amino acids. CDR1 is MDHEN, CDR2 SYDVKM, per germline. The CDR3 region has the DNA TGTGCCAGCAGTTTCCCCGGCAGGGGCACTAATGAAAAACTGTTTTTT. Protein product: CASSFPGRGTNEKLFF. The full variable domain, rest sourced from reference TRBV28 and TRBJ1-4, is DVKVTQSSRYLVKRTGEKVFLECVQDMDHENMFWYRQDPGLGLRLIYFSYDVKMKEKGDIPEGYSVSREKKERFSLILESASTNQTSMYLCASSFPGRGTNEKLFFGSGTQLSVL.

The CDR3 spells CASSLGVRGIRYEQYF. The DNA of the CDR3 is TGTGCCAGCAGCTTAGGAGTGAGAGGGATCCGCTACGAGCAGTACTTC. V and J are TRBV7-8 and TRBJ2-7; tentative D call: TRBD2 (5 bases). Deletions cut 1 base from V and 3 bases from J, with 16 bases between. The CDR3 has 16 amino acids. Per germline, CDR1 SGHVS and CDR2 FQNEAQ.

The chain joins TRBV7-2 to TRBJ2-6; D unresolved. The V gene's germline CDR1 is SGHTA and CDR2 FQGNSA. V dropped 5 bases and J dropped 0 bases, with 8 bases sitting between them. CDR3 length: 15 amino acids. For the CDR3, the DNA is TGTGCCAGCAGCCCCGGCCTCTCTGGGGCCAACGTCCTGACTTTC. Encoded protein: CASSPGLSGANVLTF.

The chain uses TRBV6-6 and TRBJ1-5; TRBD1 is a possible D gene (5 bases). Trimming took 4 bases from V and 1 from J, leaving 8 bases between them. This CDR3 is built from 14 residues. Germline loops: CDR1 MNHNY, CDR2 SVGAGI (reference sequence). The CDR3 loop reads CASSWGQSNQPQHF. CDR3 sequence (DNA): TGTGCCAGCAGTTGGGGCCAGAGCAATCAGCCCCAGCATTTT.

The chain links TRBV30 to TRBJ1-1, with D possibly matching TRBD1 (6 bases). The V end lost 3 bases, the J end lost 1 base, and 9 bases lay between the germline ends. CDR1 and CDR2 from the germline V gene are GTSNPN and SVGIG (reference sequence). The CDR3 is 13 residues long. The CDR3 region has the DNA TGTGCCTGGAGGGGGGCAGGGAACACTGAAGCTTTCTTT. It yields the protein CAWRGAGNTEAFF.

The genes are TRBV12-5 and TRBJ2-2; D is unresolved. The germline V gene encodes CDR1 LGHNT and CDR2 FRNRAP. Trimming took off 5 bases at V and 5 bases at J, with 15 bases between the two ends. The CDR3 spans 15 residues. The DNA for the CDR3 is TGTGCTAGTGGTCTCGACCAGACCGTTACCGGGGAGCTGTTTTTT. It yields the protein CASGLDQTVTGELFF.

The chain combines TRBV7-2 with TRBJ2-6; D tentatively reads TRBD1 or TRBD2 (6 bases each). Trimming left V 6 bases short and J 1 base short, with 16 bases between. Germline V gives CDR1 SGHTA, CDR2 FQGNSA. This CDR3 spans 17 amino acids. Here the CDR3 reads CASSLQLGGSGANVLTF. CDR3 nucleotides: TGTGCCAGCAGTTTACAGCTAGGGGGGTCTGGGGCCAACGTCCTGACTTTC.

This chain connects TRBV11-3 to TRBJ2-3; D unclear. Per the germline V gene, CDR1 is SGHNT and CDR2 is YENEEA. The CDR3 is 13 residues long. The germline V and J ends were trimmed by 2 bases and 5 bases, with 8 bases remaining between them. In DNA, the CDR3 is TGTGCCAGCAGCTTATCTAGACTAGATACGCAGTATTTT. This sequence encodes CASSLSRLDTQYF.

The J gene is TRBJ2-7, the V gene TRBV6-1, with D perhaps TRBD1 (6 bases). CDR1 and CDR2 from the germline V gene are MNHNS and SASEGT. This CDR3 has 13 residues. V shed 5 bases and J shed 0 bases, with 8 bases lying between them. CDR3 in amino acids: CASSWDNSYEQYF. The CDR3 DNA reads as TGTGCCAGCAGTTGGGACAACTCCTACGAGCAGTACTTC.

The chain has TRBV6-5 and TRBJ2-3; the D is unclear. The CDR3 length is 15 residues. Trimming shortened V by 5 bases and J by 3 bases, and 15 bases separated the two germline ends. Germline V lookup: CDR1 MNHEY, CDR2 SVGAGI. The CDR3: CASSKDGPLTDTQYF. The CDR3 DNA follows: TGTGCCAGCAGTAAGGACGGGCCACTTACAGATACGCAGTATTTT.